This passage covers 9 T cell receptor beta chains from one sample sequenced in a study of CD8 T cells in Susac syndrome. With random hexamers, 0.5 to 1 ug RNA was reverse transcribed. TCRdb itself ran the immunoSEQ multiplex PCR reads through MiXCR, one entry per CDR3 protein. The table lists some 260,000 distinct CDR3 sequences, around 95% of them singletons, with 0.06% to 0.08% in the top ten. The sample consisted of CD4+ T cells from PBMCs. These TCRs come from a human donor with multiple sclerosis.

The chain employs TRBV20-1 and TRBJ2-1; 8 nucleotides align to TRBD2. V dropped 0 bases and J dropped 2; count of bases not matched to a gene: 6. CDR1 DFQATT and CDR2 SNEGSKA come from the germline V gene (reference sequence). The CDR3 runs to 16 residues. The CDR3 here is CSARDGAGDAYNEQFF. The CDR3, as DNA: TGCAGTGCTAGAGACGGAGCGGGAGATGCCTACAATGAGCAGTTCTTC.

The chain employs TRBV11-3 and TRBJ2-3; TRBD2 agrees at 7 bases. Germline V gene lookup returns CDR1 SGHNT and CDR2 YENEEA. Germline trimming cut 4 bases from V and 2 bases from J; bases unmatched to any gene: 9. The CDR3 is made up of 16 amino acids. The CDR3 bases are TGTGCCAGCAGCTCACCTCTAGCGGACCCCACAGATACGCAGTATTTT. Amino acids: CASSSPLADPTDTQYF.

The chain is built from TRBV29-1 and TRBJ1-1, with unresolved D. The CDR3 length is 12 residues. The germline V gene has CDR1 SQVTM and CDR2 ANQGSEA. The V end was cut by 7 bases, the J end by 9 bases, with 18 bases between. The CDR3, as DNA: TGCAGCGCTTCGGACCCATCGAGTCAAGCTTTCTTT. Protein sequence: CSASDPSSQAFF.

This chain links TRBV7-2 with TRBJ2-1; 10 nucleotides align to TRBD1. After removal of 5 bases from V and 8 bases from J, the junction contained 12 bases not matched to a gene. Germline CDR1 and CDR2: SGHTA and FQGNSA. The CDR3 totals 16 residues. CDR3 residues: CASSPHPSTGGDEQFF. The DNA for the CDR3 is TGTGCCAGCAGCCCTCACCCCTCGACAGGGGGCGATGAGCAGTTCTTC.

CDR3 nucleotides: TGTGCCAGCAGCGTAGGTGTGGGGGGCACAGATACGCAGTATTTT. Translating it yields CASSVGVGGTDTQYF. The rearrangement uses TRBV9 and TRBJ2-3; D might be TRBD1 or TRBD2, each matching 5 bases. The germline V gene has CDR1 SGDLS and CDR2 YYNGEE. Trimming left V 0 bases short and J 1 base short, with 9 bases between. CDR3 length: 15 residues. Full variable domain (outside the CDR3, taken from reference TRBV9 and TRBJ2-3): DSGVTQTPKHLITATGQRVTLRCSPRSGDLSVYWYQQSLDQGLQFLIQYYNGEERAKGNILERFSAQQFPDLHSELNLSSLELGDSALYFCASSVGVGGTDTQYFGPGTRLTVL.

The V and J genes are TRBV5-1 and TRBJ2-2; D uncertain. Per the germline V gene, CDR1 is SGHRS and CDR2 is YFSETQ. The ends were cut back, 0 bases at V and 6 bases at J, with 9 bases in the middle. The CDR3 contains 14 residues. In nucleotides, the CDR3 is TGCGCCAGCAGCTTGGCACGGGTGCCCGGGGAGCTGTTTTTT. It specifies CASSLARVPGELFF.

J is TRBJ2-1 and V is TRBV30, with 10 bases lining up with TRBD1. CDR1 and CDR2 from the germline V gene are GTSNPN and SVGIG (reference sequence). J gave up 7 bases and V 3 bases, and 9 bases lay outside the gene matches. The CDR3 length is 15 residues. CDR3 in DNA: TGTGCCTGGAGGACGCGAGGGACAGGGGTGAATGAGCAGTTCTTC. Translation gives CAWRTRGTGVNEQFF.

V usage is TRBV6-1 and J usage is TRBJ2-5; D unresolved. CDR3 length: 14 amino acids. The V and J ends lost 3 bases and 5 bases respectively, with 13 bases between them. The germline V gene encodes CDR1 MNHNS and CDR2 SASEGT. The CDR3 region is CASSEETLRETQYF. DNA for the CDR3: TGTGCCAGCAGTGAGGAGACTCTTCGGGAGACCCAGTACTTC.

The table lists this clonotype with a count of one. The V call is TRBV18, the J call TRBJ2-3, with TRBD1 matching over 8 bases. This CDR3 has 18 amino acids. Looked up from germline, CDR1 is KGHSH and CDR2 is LQKENI. Trimming took 3 bases from V and 5 from J; bases not matched to a gene: 16. The DNA for the CDR3 is TGTGCCAGCTCACCTCGCGTTCCCGGGACAGGCCGGGTAGATACGCAGTATTTT. It specifies CASSPRVPGTGRVDTQYF.